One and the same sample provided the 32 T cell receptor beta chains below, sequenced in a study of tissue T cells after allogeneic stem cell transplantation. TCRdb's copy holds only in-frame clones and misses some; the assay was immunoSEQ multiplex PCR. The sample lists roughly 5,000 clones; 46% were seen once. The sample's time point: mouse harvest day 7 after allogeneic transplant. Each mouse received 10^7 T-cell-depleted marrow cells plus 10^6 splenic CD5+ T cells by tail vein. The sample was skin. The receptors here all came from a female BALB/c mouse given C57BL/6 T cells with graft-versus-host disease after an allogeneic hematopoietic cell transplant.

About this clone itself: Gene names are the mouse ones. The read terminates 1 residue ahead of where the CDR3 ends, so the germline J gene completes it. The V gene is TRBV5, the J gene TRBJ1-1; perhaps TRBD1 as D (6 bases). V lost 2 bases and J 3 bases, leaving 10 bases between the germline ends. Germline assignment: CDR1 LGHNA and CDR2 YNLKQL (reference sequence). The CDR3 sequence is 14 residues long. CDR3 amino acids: CASSQQGMDTEVFF. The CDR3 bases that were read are TGTGCCAGCAGCCAACAGGGGATGGACACAGAAGTCTTC.

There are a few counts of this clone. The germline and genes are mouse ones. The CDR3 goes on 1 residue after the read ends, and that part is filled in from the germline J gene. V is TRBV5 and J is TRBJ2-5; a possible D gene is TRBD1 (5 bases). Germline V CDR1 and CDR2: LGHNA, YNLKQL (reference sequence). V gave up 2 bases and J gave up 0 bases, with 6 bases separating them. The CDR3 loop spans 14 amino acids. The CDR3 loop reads CASSQQGNQDTQYF. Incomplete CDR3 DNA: TGTGCCAGCAGCCAACAGGGTAACCAAGACACCCAGTAC.

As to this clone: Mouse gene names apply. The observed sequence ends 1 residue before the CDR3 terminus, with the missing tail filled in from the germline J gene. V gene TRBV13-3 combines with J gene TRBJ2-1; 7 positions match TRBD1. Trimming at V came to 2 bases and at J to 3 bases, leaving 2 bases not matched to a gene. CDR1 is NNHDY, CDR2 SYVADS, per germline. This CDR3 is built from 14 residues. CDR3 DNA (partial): TGTGCCAGCAGTGAAGCAGGGGGCTATGCTGAGCAGTTC. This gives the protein CASSEAGGYAEQF. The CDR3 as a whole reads CASSEAGGYAEQFF.

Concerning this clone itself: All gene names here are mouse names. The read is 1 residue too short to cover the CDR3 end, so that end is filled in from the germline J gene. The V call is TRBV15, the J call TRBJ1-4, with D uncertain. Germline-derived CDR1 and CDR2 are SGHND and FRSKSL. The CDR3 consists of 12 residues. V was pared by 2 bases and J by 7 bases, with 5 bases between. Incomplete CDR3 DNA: TGTGCCAGCAGTTTATCGGGCGAAAGATTATTT. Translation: CASSLSGERLF. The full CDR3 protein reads CASSLSGERLFF.

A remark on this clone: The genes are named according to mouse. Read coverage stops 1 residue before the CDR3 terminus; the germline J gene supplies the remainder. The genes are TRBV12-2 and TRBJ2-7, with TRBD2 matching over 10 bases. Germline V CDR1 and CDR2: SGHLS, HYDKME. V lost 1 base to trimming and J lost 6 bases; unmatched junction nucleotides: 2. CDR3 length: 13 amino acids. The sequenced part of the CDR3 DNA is TGTGCCAGCTCTCTAACTGGGGGGGGTGAACAGTAC. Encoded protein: CASSLTGGGEQY. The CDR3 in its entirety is CASSLTGGGEQYF.

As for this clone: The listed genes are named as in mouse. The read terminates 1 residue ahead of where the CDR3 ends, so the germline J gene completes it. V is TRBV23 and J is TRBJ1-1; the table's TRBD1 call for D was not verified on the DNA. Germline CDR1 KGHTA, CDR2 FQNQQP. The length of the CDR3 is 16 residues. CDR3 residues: CSSSQSGTGGRTEVFF. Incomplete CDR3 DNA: TGCTCCAGCAGTCAATCTGGGACAGGGGGCAGAACAGAAGTCTTC. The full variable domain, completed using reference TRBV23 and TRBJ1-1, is DAAVTQKPRYLIKMKGQEAEMKCIPEKGHTAVFWYQQKQSKELKFLIYFQNQQPLDQIDMVKERFSAVCPSSSLCSLGIRTCEAEDSALYLCSSSQSGTGGRTEVFFGKGTRLTVV.

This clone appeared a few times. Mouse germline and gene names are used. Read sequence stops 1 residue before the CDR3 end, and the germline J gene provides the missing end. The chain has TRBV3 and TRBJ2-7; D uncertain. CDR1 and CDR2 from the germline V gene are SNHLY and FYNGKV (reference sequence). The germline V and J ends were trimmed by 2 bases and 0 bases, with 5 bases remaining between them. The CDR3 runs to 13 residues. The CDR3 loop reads CASSLQRSYEQYF. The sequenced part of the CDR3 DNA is TGTGCCAGCAGCTTACAGCGCTCCTATGAACAGTAC.

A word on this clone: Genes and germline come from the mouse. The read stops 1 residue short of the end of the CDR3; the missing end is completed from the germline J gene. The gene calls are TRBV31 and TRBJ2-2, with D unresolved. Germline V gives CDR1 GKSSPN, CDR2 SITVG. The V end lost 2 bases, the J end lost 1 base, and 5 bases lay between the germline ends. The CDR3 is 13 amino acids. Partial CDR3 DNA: TGTGCCTGGAGTACAATAAACACCGGGCAGCTCTAC. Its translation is CAWSTINTGQLY. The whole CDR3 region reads CAWSTINTGQLYF.

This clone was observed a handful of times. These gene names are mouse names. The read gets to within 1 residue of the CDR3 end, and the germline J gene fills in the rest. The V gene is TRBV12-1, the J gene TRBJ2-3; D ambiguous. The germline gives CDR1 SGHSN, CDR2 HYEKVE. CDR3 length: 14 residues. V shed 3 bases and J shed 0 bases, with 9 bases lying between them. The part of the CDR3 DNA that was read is TGTGCCAGCTCTGAGGGCCCTAGTGCAGAAACGCTGTAT. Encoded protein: CASSEGPSAETLY. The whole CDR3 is CASSEGPSAETLYF.

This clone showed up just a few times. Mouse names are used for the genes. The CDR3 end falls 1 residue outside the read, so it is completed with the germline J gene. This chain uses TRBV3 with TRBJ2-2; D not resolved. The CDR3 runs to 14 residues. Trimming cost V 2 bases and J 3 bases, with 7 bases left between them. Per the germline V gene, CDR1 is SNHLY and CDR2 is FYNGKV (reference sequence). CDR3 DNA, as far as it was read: TGTGCCAGCAGCTTACCGGGGTACACCGGGCAGCTCTAC. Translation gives CASSLPGYTGQLY. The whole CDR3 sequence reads CASSLPGYTGQLYF.

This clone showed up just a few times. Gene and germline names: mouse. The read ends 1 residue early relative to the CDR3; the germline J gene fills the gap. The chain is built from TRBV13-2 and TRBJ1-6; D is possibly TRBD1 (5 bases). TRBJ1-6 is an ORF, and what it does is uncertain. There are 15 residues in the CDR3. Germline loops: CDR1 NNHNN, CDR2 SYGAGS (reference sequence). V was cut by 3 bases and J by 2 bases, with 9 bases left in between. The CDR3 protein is CASGGGTPYNSPLYF. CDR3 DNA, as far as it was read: TGTGCCAGCGGTGGGGGCACCCCCTATAATTCGCCCCTCTAC.

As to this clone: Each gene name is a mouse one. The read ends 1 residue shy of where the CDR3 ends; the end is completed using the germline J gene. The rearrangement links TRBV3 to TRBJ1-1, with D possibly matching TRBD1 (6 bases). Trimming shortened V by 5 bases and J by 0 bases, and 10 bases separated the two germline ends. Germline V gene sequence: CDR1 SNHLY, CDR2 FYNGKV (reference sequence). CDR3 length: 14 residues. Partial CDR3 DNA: TGTGCCAGCAGCCAGGGACAAGCAAACACAGAAGTCTTC. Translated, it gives CASSQGQANTEVF. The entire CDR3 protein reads CASSQGQANTEVFF.

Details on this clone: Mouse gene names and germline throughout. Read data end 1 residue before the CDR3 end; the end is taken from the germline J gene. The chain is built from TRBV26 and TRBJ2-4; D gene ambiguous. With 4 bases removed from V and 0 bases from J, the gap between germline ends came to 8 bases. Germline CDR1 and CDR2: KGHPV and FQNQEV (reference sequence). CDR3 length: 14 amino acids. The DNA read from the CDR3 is TGTGCCAGCAGTCCTACACCTAGTCAAAACACCTTGTAC. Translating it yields CASSPTPSQNTLY. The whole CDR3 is CASSPTPSQNTLYF. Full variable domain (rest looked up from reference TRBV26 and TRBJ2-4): NSKVIQTPRYLVKGQGQKAKMRCIPEKGHPVVFWYQQNKNNEFKFLINFQNQEVLQQIDMTEKRFSAECPSNSPCSLEIQSSEAGDSALYLCASSPTPSQNTLYFGAGTRLSVL.

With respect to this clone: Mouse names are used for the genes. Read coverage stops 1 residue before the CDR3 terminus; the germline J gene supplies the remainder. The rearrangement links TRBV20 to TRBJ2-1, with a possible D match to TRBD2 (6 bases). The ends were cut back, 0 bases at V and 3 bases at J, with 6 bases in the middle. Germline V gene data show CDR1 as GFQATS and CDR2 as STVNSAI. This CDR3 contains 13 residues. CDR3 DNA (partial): TGTGGTGCTAGGGACTGGGGCTATGCTGAGCAGTTC. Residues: CGARDWGYAEQF. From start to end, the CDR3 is CGARDWGYAEQFF. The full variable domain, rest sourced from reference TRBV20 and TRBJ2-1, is GALVYQYPRRTICKSGTSMRMECQAVGFQATSVAWYRQSPQKTFELIALSTVNSAIKYEQNFTQEKFPISHPNLSFSSMTVLNAYLEDRGLYLCGARDWGYAEQFFGPGTRLTVL.

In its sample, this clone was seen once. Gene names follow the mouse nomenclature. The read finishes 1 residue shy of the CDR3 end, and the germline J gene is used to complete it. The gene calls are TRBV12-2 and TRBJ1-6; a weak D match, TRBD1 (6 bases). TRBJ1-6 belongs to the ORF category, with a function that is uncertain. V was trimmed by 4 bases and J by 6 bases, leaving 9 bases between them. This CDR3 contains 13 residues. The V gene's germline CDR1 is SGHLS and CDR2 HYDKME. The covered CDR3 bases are TGTGCCAGCTCCCAACAGGGTAATTCGCCCCTCTAC. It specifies CASSQQGNSPLY. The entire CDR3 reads CASSQQGNSPLYF.

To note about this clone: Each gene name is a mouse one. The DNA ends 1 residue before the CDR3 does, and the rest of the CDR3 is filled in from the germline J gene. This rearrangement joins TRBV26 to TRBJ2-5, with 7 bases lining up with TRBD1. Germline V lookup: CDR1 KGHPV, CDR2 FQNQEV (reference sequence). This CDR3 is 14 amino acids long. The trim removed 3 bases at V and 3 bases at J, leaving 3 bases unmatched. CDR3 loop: CASSLRDSQDTQYF. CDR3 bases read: TGTGCCAGCAGTCTCCGGGACAGTCAAGACACCCAGTAC.

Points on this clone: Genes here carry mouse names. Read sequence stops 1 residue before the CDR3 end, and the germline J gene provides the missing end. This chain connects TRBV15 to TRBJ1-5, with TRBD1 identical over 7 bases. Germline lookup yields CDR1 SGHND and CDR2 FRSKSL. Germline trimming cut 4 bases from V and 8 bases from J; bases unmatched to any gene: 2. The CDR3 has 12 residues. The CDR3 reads CASSYRGKAPLF. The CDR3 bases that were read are TGTGCCAGCAGTTACAGGGGAAAGGCTCCGCTT.

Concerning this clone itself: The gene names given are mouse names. The sequenced CDR3 bases are TGCTCCAGCAGTCAAGGACAGGGGAACACAGAAGTCTTC. This gives the protein CSSSQGQGNTEVF. The full CDR3 is CSSSQGQGNTEVFF. The V and J genes are TRBV23 and TRBJ1-1; the table's D call TRBD1 went unverified against the DNA. The DNA ends 1 residue before the CDR3 does, and the rest of the CDR3 is filled in from the germline J gene. This CDR3 is built from 14 residues. From germline, CDR1 is KGHTA and CDR2 FQNQQP. The full variable domain, rest sourced from reference TRBV23 and TRBJ1-1, is DAAVTQKPRYLIKMKGQEAEMKCIPEKGHTAVFWYQQKQSKELKFLIYFQNQQPLDQIDMVKERFSAVCPSSSLCSLGIRTCEAEDSALYLCSSSQGQGNTEVFFGKGTRLTVV.

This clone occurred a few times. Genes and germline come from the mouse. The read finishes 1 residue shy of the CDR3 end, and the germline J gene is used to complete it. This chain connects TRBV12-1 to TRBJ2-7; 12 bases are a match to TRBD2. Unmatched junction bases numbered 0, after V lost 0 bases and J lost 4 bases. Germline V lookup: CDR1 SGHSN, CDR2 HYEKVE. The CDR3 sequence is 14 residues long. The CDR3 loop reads CASSLGLGGYEQYF. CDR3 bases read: TGTGCCAGCTCTCTCGGACTGGGGGGGTATGAACAGTAC.

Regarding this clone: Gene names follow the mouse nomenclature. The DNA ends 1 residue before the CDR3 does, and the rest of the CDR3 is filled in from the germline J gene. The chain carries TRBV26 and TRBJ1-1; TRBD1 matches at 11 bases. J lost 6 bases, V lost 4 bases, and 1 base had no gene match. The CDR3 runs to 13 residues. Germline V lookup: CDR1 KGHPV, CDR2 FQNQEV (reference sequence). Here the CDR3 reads CASSPGQGAEVFF. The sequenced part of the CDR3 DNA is TGTGCCAGCAGTCCGGGACAGGGGGCAGAAGTCTTC.

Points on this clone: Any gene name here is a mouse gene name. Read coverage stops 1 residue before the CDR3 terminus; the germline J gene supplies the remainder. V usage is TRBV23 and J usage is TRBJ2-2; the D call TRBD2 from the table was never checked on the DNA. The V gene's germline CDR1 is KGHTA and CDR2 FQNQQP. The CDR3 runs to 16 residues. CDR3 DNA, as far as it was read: TGCTCCAGCAGCCCAGACTGGGGGGGGAACACCGGGCAGCTCTAC. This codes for CSSSPDWGGNTGQLY. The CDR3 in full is CSSSPDWGGNTGQLYF.

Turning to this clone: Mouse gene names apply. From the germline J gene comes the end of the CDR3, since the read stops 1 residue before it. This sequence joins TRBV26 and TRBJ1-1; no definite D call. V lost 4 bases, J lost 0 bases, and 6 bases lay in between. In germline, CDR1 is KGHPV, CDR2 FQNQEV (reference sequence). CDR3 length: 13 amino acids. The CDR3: CASSRQTNTEVFF. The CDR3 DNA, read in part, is TGTGCCAGCAGTCGGCAGACAAACACAGAAGTCTTC.

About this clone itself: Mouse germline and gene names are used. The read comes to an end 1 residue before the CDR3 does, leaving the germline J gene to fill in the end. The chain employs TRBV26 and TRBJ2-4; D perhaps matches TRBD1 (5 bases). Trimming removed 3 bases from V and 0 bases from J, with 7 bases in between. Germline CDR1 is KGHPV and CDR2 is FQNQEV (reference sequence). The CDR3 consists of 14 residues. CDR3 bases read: TGTGCCAGCAGTCTCACAGGAAGTCAAAACACCTTGTAC. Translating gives CASSLTGSQNTLY. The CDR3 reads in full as CASSLTGSQNTLYF.

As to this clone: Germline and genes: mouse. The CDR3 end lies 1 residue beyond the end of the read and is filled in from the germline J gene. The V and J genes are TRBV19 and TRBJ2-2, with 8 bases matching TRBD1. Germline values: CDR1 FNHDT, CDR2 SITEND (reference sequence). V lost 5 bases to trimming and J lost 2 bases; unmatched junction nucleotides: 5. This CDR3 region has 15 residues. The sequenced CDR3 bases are TGTGCCAGCAGCCGACAGGGGAGGAACACCGGGCAGCTCTAC. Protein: CASSRQGRNTGQLY. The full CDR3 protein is CASSRQGRNTGQLYF.

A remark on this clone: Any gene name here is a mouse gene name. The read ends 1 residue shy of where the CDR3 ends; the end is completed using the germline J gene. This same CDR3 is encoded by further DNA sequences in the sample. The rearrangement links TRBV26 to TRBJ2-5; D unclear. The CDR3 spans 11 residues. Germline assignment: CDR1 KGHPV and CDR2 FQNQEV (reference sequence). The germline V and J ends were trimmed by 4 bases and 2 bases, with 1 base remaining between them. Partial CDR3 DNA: TGTGCCAGCAGTCCCCAAGACACCCAGTAC. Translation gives CASSPQDTQY. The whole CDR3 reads CASSPQDTQYF.

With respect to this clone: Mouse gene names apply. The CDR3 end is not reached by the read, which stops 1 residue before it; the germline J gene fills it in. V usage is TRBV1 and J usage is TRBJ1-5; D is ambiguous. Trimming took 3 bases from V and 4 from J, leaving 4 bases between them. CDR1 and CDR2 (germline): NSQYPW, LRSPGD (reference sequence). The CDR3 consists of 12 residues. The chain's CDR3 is CTCSARNQAPLF. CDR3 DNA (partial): TGCACCTGCAGTGCTAGAAACCAGGCTCCGCTT. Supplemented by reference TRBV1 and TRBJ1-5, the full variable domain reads VTLLEQNPRWRLVPRGQAVNLRCILKNSQYPWMSWYQQDLQKQLQWLFTLRSPGDKEVKSLPGADYLATRVTDTELRLQVANMSQGRTLYCTCSARNQAPLFGEGTRLSVL.

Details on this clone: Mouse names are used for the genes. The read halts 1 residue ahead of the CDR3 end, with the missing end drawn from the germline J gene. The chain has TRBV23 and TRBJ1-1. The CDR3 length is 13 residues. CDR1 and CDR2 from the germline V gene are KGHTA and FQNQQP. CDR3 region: CSSSQSGSTEVFF. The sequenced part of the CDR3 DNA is TGCTCCAGCAGTCAATCGGGGAGCACAGAAGTCTTC.

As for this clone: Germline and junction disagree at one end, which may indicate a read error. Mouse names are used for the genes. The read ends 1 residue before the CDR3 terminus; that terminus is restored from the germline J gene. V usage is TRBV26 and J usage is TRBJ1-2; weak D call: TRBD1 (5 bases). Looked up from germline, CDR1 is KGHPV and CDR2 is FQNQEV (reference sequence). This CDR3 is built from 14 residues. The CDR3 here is CASSLWGSNSDYTF. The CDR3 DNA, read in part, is TGTGCCAGCAGCCTGTGGGGGTCCAACTCCGACTACACC.

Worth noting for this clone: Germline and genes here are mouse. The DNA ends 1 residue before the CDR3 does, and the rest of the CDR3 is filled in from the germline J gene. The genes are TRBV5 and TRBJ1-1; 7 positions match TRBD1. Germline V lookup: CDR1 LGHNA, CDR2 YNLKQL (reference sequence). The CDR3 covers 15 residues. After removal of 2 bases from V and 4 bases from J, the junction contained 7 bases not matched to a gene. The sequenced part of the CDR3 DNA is TGTGCCAGCAGCCAACCGGGACAGACTCCCACAGAAGTCTTC. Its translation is CASSQPGQTPTEVF. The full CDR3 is CASSQPGQTPTEVFF.

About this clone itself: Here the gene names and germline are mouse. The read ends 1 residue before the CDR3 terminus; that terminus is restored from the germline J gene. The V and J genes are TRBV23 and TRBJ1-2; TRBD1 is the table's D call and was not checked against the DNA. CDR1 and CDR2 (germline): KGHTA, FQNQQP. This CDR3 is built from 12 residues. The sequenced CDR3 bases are TGCTCCAGCAGGAGGGGAAACTCCGACTACACC. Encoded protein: CSSRRGNSDYT. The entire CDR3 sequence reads CSSRRGNSDYTF.

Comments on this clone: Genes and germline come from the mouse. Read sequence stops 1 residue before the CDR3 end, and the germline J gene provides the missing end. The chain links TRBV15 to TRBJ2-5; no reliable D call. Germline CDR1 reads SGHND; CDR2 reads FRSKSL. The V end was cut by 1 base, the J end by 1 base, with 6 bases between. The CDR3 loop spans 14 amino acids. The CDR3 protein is CASSLGAYQDTQYF. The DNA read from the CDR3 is TGTGCCAGCAGTTTAGGAGCTTACCAAGACACCCAGTAC.

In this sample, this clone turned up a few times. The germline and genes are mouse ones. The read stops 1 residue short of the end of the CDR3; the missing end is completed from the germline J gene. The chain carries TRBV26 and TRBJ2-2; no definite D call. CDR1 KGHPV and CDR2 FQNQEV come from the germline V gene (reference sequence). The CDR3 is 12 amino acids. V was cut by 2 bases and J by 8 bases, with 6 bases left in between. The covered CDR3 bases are TGTGCCAGCAGTCTGCCGGGGGGGCAGCTCTAC. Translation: CASSLPGGQLY. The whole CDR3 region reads CASSLPGGQLYF.